The sequence of this T cell receptor beta chain was determined in a study of T cell responses to AZD1222 COVID-19 vaccine. Overall study: Second-dose groups at about 4 or about 12 weeks were pooled.

Clones were read by immunoSEQ multiplex PCR, and TCRdb kept only the in-frame ones, dropping some. The sample lists 150,000 to 200,000 clones, 85% to 90% occurring once. This CDR3 is built from 15 residues. Trimming pared 2 bases from V and 9 bases from J, leaving 17 bases between. Germline assignment: CDR1 MNHNS and CDR2 SASEGT. Study-wide points: CD4 TCRs covered the whole spike, strongest at regions 160-218 and 743-854.

On this clone: The antigen remains unidentified.

The receptor was isolated from an adult in good health. The gene calls are TRBV6-1 and TRBJ1-5; no clear D. Sample: peripheral blood, taken on day 0 of AZD1222 vaccination. CDR3 coding DNA: TGTGCCAGCAGTGAACAGTCCTCTGGGCCTCCGCCCCAGCATTTT. As protein: CASSEQSSGPPPQHF.